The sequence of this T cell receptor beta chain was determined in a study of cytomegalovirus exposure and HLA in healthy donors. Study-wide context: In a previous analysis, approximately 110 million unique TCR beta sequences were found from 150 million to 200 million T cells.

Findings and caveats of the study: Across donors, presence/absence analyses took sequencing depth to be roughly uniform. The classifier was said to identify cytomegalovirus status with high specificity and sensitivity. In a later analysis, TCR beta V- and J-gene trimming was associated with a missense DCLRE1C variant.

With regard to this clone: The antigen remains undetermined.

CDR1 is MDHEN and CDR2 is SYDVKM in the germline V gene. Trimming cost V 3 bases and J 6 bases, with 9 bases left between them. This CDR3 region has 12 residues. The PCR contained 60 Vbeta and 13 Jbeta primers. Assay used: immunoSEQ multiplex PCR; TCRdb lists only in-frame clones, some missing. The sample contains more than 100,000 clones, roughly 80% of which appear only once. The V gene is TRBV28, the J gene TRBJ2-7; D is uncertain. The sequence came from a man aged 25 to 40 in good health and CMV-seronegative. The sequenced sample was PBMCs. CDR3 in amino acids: CASSFNQREQYF. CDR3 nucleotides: TGTGCCAGCAGTTTTAACCAGCGCGAGCAGTACTTC.